This T cell receptor beta chain is drawn from a study of T cells in tumors after PD-1 blockade. Study background: No patient had prior checkpoint blockade, systemic immunosuppression, or radiotherapy within 4 weeks. Peripheral blood samples averaged approximately 33,000 unique clonotypes and around 120,000 templates. Study-level results: Roughly two fifths of tumor TCR clonotypes were also found in blood.

This table comes from immunoSEQ multiplex PCR, and its TCRdb copy is limited to in-frame clones, with some not included. This sample has more than 5,000 clones, with approximately 78% found just once. The CDR3 has 15 residues. CDR1 is SGHRS and CDR2 is YFSETQ in the germline V gene. The germline V and J ends were trimmed by 0 bases and 5 bases, with 11 bases remaining between them. To note about this clone: Antigen: not known.

The chain has TRBV5-1 and TRBJ2-2, with D possibly called TRBD1 or TRBD2 (6 bases each). The source was PBMCs, collected after anti-PD-1 therapy. The clonotype was recovered from a human donor with advanced basal cell or squamous cell carcinoma (not recorded which). The CDR3 DNA sequence: TGCGCCAGCAGCTTGGAGGGGGGTGGGACCGGGGAGCTGTTTTTT. Translation: CASSLEGGGTGELFF. Using reference TRBV5-1 and TRBJ2-2 for the parts outside the CDR3, the full variable domain is KAGVTQTPRYLIKTRGQQVTLSCSPISGHRSVSWYQQTPGQGLQFLFEYFSETQRNKGNFPGRFSGRQFSNSRSEMNVSTLELGDSALYLCASSLEGGGTGELFFGEGSRLTVL.